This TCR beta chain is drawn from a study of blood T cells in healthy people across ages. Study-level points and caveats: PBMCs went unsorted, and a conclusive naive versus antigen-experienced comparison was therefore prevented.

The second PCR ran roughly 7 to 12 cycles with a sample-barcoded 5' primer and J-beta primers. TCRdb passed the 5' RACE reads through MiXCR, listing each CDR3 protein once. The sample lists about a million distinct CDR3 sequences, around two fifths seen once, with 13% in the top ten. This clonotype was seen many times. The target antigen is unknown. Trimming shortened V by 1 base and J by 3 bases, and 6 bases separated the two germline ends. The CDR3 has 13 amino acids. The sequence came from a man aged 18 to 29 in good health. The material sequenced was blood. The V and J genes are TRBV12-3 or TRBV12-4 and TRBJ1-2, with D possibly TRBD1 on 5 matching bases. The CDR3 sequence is CASSLVQDYGYTF. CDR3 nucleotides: TGTGCCAGCAGTTTAGTACAGGACTATGGCTACACCTTC.